This entry describes one T cell receptor beta chain. Germline CDR1 is LNHDA and CDR2 is SQIVND (reference sequence). With V trimmed by 5 bases and J by 11 bases, 12 bases remained unmatched. This CDR3 comprises 14 residues. Sequencing was performed with immunoSEQ multiplex PCR; in TCRdb, only in-frame clones are kept and a portion is missing. The sample records about 67,000 clones, 95% to 97% being singletons. This specimen comes from a study of technical replicates of blood from several donors. This rearrangement joins TRBV19 to TRBJ1-5; 7 bases map to TRBD1. The clonotype originates from a human donor in good health. Material for sequencing was T cells isolated from PBMCs. The CDR3 here is CASSSGTDKQAQHF. CDR3 in DNA: TGTGCCAGTAGTTCCGGGACAGACAAGCAGGCCCAGCATTTT. Based on the CDR3 plus reference TRBV19 and TRBJ1-5, the full variable domain is DGGITQSPKYLFRKEGQNVTLSCEQNLNHDAMYWYRQDPGQGLRLIYYSQIVNDFQKGDIAEGYSVSREKKESFPLTVTSAQKNPTAFYLCASSSGTDKQAQHFGDGTRLSIL.